This TCR beta chain was found in a study of OX40 agonist ivuxolimab in advanced cancers. The study, taken as a whole, reports: Antigen specificity was not determined for the expanded peripheral T cells.

The table came from immunoSEQ multiplex PCR; TCRdb's copy has only in-frame clones and leaves some out. Of 40,000 to 45,000 clones listed, less than 95% are singletons. From germline, CDR1 is LNHDA and CDR2 SQIVND (reference sequence). CDR3 length: 13 amino acids. V was pared by 3 bases and J by 5 bases, with 11 bases between. Notes on this clone: Its antigen remains unknown.

The sequence came from an adult with an advanced solid tumor such as melanoma, head and neck, liver or kidney cancer. Material: CD4+ or CD8+ T cells sorted from blood, obtained in a trial of the OX40 agonist ivuxolimab. The chain joins TRBV19 to TRBJ2-7; perhaps TRBD2 as D (6 bases). The CDR3 coding sequence is TGTGCCAGTAGTATGGGAGGCCGGAACGAGCAGTACTTC. Encoded protein: CASSMGGRNEQYF.